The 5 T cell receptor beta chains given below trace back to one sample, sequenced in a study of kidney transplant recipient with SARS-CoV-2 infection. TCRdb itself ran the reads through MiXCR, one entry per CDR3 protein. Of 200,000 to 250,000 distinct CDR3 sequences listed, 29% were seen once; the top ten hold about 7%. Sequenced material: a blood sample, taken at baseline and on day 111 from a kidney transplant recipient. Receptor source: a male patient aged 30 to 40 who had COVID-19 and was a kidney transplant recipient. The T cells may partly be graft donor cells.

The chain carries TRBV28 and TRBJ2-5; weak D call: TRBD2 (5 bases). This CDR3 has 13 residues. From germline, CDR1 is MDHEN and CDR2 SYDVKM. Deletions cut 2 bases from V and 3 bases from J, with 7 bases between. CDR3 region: CASSLPGKETQYF. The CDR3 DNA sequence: TGTGCCAGCAGTTTACCCGGGAAAGAGACCCAGTACTTC.

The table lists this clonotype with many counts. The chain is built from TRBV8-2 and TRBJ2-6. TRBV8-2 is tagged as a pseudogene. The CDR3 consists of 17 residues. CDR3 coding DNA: TGTGGCAATTCCTTGAGGATAACACAAAGTCGGGCCAACGTCCTGACTTTC. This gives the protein CGNSLRITQSRANVLTF.

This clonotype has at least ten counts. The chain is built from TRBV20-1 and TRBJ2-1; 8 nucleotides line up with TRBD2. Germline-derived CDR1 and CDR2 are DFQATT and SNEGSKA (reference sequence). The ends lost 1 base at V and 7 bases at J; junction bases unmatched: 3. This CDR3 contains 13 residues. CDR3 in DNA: TGCAGTGCTAGAGGGCTAGCGGGTAATGAGCAGTTCTTC. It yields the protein CSARGLAGNEQFF.

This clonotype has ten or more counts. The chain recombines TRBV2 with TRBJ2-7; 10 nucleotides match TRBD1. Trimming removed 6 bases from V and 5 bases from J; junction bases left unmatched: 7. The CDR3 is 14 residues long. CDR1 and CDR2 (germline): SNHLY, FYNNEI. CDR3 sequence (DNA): TGTGCCAGCAGCGCTTGGGACAGGGGAGACGAGCAGTACTTC. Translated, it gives CASSAWDRGDEQYF. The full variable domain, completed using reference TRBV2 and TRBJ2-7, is EPEVTQTPSHQVTQMGQEVILRCVPISNHLYFYWYRQILGQKVEFLVSFYNNEISEKSEIFDDQFSVERPDGSNFTLKIRSTKLEDSAMYFCASSAWDRGDEQYFGPGTRLTVT.

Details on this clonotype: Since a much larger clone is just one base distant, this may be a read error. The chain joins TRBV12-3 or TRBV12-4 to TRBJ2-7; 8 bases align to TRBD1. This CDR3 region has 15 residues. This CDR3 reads CSSSWRAGGFYEQYF. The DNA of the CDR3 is TGTTCCAGCAGTTGGCGGGCAGGGGGCTTCTACGAGCAGTACTTC.